This T cell receptor (beta chain) appears in the sequencing data of a study of control samples from healthy donors and cancer patients (dated by TCRdb to between 2020 and 2021). The cysteine opens and the phenylalanine closes a CDR3 of 16 amino acids. Solely the CDR3 DNA is kept, with 48 bases framed from the first base. The junction shows trimming of 5 bases on V and 3 bases on J, and the gene matches do not reach 10 bases of it. CDR1 and CDR2, looked up from the germline V gene, are SNHLY and FYNNEI. In regard to this clone: Its antigen is currently not known. Per-nucleotide qualities are absent, and no much larger clonotype sits a single base away.

Library prep was done by the immunoSEQ multiplex PCR assay. The table comes from immuneACCESS by way of TCRdb, which keeps in-frame sequences with V and J called. Part of the clones is missing from these tables; in studies checked, under half for an unresolved V gene and the rest for unknown reasons. In all, the sample holds 29,000 or so clones, and around nine tenths of those were seen once. The ten largest clonotypes hold about 3.9% of the sample. Input material: formalin-fixed, paraffin-embedded tissue. This TCR derives from a female donor with melanoma. The V and J segments used are TRBV2 and TRBJ2-3, with 8 central nucleotides matching TRBD2. The DNA sequence is as follows: TGTGCCAGCAGTTTTCTTCCGGGACTAGGGACAGATACGCAGTATTTT. Its protein is CASSFLPGLGTDTQYF.